This section outlines one TCR beta chain sequence together with its context. The antigen remains unidentified. A second PCR of roughly 7 to 11 cycles used a sample-barcoded 5' primer and a J-beta primer mix. Using its own MiXCR run on the 5' RACE reads, TCRdb lists one record per CDR3 protein. This sample has around 1,000,000 distinct CDR3 sequences, with around 25% found just once. The CDR3 covers 14 residues. Germline CDR1 SGHTA, CDR2 FQGTGA. Unmatched junction bases numbered 7, after V lost 4 bases and J lost 7 bases. Total RNA extraction produced at least 5 micrograms (per sample) for the study. These data originate in a study of blood T cells in healthy people across ages. General study findings and limits: Whereas aged donors had fewer naive CD4+ cells, long-lived donors had more of them and higher diversity. Donor CMV status was unknown, possibly confounding expanded clonotype changes.

The same data also contributed to another study, on T cells of mothers and their children.

This TCR came from a girl aged 2 to 10 in good health. This chain joins TRBV7-3 and TRBJ2-7, with 10 bases lining up with TRBD1. The sequenced sample consisted of blood. CDR3 bases: TGTGCCAGCAGCTCGACAGGGGGCAAGGTTGAGCAGTACTTC. Its translation: CASSSTGGKVEQYF.